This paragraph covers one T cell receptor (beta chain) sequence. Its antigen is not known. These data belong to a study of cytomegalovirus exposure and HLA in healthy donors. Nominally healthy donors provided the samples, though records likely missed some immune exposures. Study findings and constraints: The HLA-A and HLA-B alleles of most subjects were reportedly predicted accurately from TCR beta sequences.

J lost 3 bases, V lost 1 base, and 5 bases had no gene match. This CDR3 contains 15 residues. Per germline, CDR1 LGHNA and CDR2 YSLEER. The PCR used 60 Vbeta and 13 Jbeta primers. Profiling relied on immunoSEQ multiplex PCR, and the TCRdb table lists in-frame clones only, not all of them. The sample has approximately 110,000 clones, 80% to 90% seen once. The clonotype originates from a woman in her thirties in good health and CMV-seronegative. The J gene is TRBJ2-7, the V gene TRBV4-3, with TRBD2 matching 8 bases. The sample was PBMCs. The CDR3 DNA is TGCGCCAGCAGCCAAGCGACTAGCGAATACTACGAGCAGTACTTC. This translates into CASSQATSEYYEQYF.